The clone carrying this T cell receptor beta chain showed up just a few times. Antigen: not known. One entry per CDR3 protein results from TCRdb running MiXCR on the 5' RACE reads. The sample comprises some 560,000 distinct CDR3 sequences, about 19% of which are singletons, and 13% to 15% rests with the top ten. The record originates from a study of T cells after yellow fever vaccination. Study-wide points: The secondary T-cell response peaked on day 5, not day 15, but was weaker.

The source of this sequence is a young man who received the YFV17D yellow fever vaccine. Sample: PBMCs, taken 15 days after the yellow fever booster vaccination.

In nucleotides, the CDR3 is TGCGCCAGCAGACAGGGGGTGGCAGATACGCAGTATTTT. The encoded protein is CASRQGVADTQYF. The genes are TRBV23-1 and TRBJ2-3; 8 bases match TRBD1. TRBV23-1 is given ORF status, its function remaining uncertain. With V trimmed by 6 bases and J by 4 bases, 3 bases remained unmatched. The CDR3 has 13 amino acids.